Each of the 9 T cell receptor beta chains below was sequenced from the same sample in a study of Graves' ophthalmopathy and Graves' hyperthyroidism. RNA transcripts were the source from which TCR beta CDR3 regions were amplified. HTBI primers were used in a first-round RT-PCR, which preceded a second-round multiplex PCR. Each CDR3 protein is one row after TCRdb ran MiXCR on the multiplex PCR reads. The top ten hold around 10% of the sample, which has about 210,000 distinct CDR3 sequences, approximately 29% seen once. Sequences were obtained from peripheral blood. These receptors were obtained from a middle-aged man with Graves' ophthalmopathy.

V gene TRBV6-1 combines with J gene TRBJ2-4; a possible D gene is TRBD2 (6 bases). Trimming took 5 bases from V and 9 from J, leaving 14 bases between them. This CDR3 comprises 13 residues. Per germline, CDR1 MNHNS and CDR2 SASEGT. Here the CDR3 reads CASSPEGRGIQYF. As DNA, the CDR3 is TGTGCCAGCAGTCCGGAGGGACGAGGCATTCAGTACTTC.

The CDR3 spells CASRYTTGGGEQYF. DNA of the CDR3: TGTGCCAGCAGATACACGACAGGGGGCGGCGAGCAGTACTTC. The V and J genes are TRBV12-3 or TRBV12-4 and TRBJ2-7, with 10 bases that match TRBD1. The CDR3 totals 14 residues. The V segment lost 6 bases and the J segment 6 bases; nucleotides outside the gene matches: 8.

This clonotype has ten or more counts. J is TRBJ1-2 and V is TRBV2; D uncertain. The germline V and J ends were trimmed by 6 bases and 4 bases, with 12 bases remaining between them. This CDR3 is built from 13 residues. Looked up from germline, CDR1 is SNHLY and CDR2 is FYNNEI. The CDR3: CASRHSESYGYTF. CDR3 nucleotides: TGTGCCAGCAGACACAGCGAAAGCTATGGCTACACCTTC.

This clonotype has only a few counts. The chain links TRBV6-5 to TRBJ1-2; D is perhaps TRBD1 (6 bases). Between the trimmed V and J ends, which lost 2 bases and 8 bases, there was a span of 9 bases. This CDR3 has 12 amino acids. Looked up from germline, CDR1 is MNHEY and CDR2 is SVGAGI. CDR3 DNA: TGTGCCAGCAGTTACGGGGGGCGAGGCTACACCTTC. Its translation: CASSYGGRGYTF.

This clonotype was counted at least ten times. In DNA, the CDR3 is TGTGCCAGCAGCTTAATGGCGGGGGGGGTTCAAGAGACCCAGTACTTC. Translation gives CASSLMAGGVQETQYF. The chain combines TRBV11-2 with TRBJ2-5; 9 bases are shared with TRBD2. The ends lost 2 bases at V and 2 bases at J; junction bases unmatched: 6. Germline loops: CDR1 SGHAT, CDR2 FQNNGV. The CDR3 covers 16 residues.

Ten or more counts support this clonotype. V is TRBV27 and J is TRBJ2-5; possible D gene TRBD2, 6 bases. The CDR3 has 12 amino acids. Germline CDR1 reads MNHEY; CDR2 reads SMNVEV (reference sequence). The V end was cut by 0 bases, the J end by 7 bases, with 6 bases between. CDR3 DNA: TGTGCCAGCAGTTTATCGGGGGGGACCCAGTACTTC. This codes for CASSLSGGTQYF.

The gene calls are TRBV30 and TRBJ2-5; a weak D match, TRBD1 (5 bases). CDR1 GTSNPN and CDR2 SVGIG come from the germline V gene (reference sequence). Trimming left V 3 bases short and J 6 bases short, with 14 bases between. The CDR3 loop spans 13 amino acids. CDR3 DNA sequence: TGTGCCTGGAGCCACATGACAGTCAAGACCCAGTACTTC. Encoded protein: CAWSHMTVKTQYF.

This clonotype was detected ten times or more. One junction end disagrees with the germline gene, perhaps due to a read error. This chain links TRBV7-8 with TRBJ2-7; no clear D. CDR1 and CDR2 (germline): SGHVS, FQNEAQ. The length of the CDR3 is 11 residues. The CDR3 loop reads CASSPLPGLDF. The CDR3 bases are TGTGCCAGCAGCCCACTCCCGGGCCTCGACTTC.

This clonotype was picked up many times. V is TRBV5-1 and J is TRBJ1-2; TRBD1 matches at 9 bases. Germline V gene lookup returns CDR1 SGHRS and CDR2 YFSETQ. After removal of 4 bases from V and 11 bases from J, the junction contained 9 bases not matched to a gene. The CDR3 consists of 13 residues. CDR3 region: CASSDTLDRGYTF. In nucleotides, the CDR3 is TGCGCCAGCAGCGATACACTGGACAGGGGTTACACCTTC.